This passage covers 7 T cell receptor beta chains from one sample sequenced in a study of blood T cells in healthy people across ages. Sample-barcoded 5' priming and a J-beta primer mix drove a second PCR of roughly 6 to 12 cycles. Using its own MiXCR run on the 5' RACE reads, TCRdb lists one record per CDR3 protein. Counted here are approximately 850,000 distinct CDR3 sequences, more than 45% occurring once; the ten biggest clones make up 20% to 25%. Sequences were obtained from blood. The receptors derive from a man under 40 in good health.

There are many counts of this clonotype. This chain links TRBV6-2 or TRBV6-3 with TRBJ2-1; 11 positions agree with TRBD2. After removal of 5 bases from V and 9 bases from J, the junction contained 9 bases not matched to a gene. The CDR3 is 15 amino acids. Germline CDR1 is MNHEY and CDR2 is SVGEGT. The CDR3 protein is CASSRLSGRAPEQFF. In DNA, the CDR3 is TGTGCCAGCAGTCGTCTTAGCGGGAGGGCCCCTGAGCAGTTCTTC.

The rearrangement uses TRBV11-1 and TRBJ2-1; D tentatively fits TRBD1 or TRBD2 (5 bases each). Per the germline V gene, CDR1 is SGHAT and CDR2 is FQDESV (reference sequence). This CDR3 has 14 amino acids. With 5 bases removed from V and 3 bases from J, the gap between germline ends came to 11 bases. DNA of the CDR3: TGTGCCAGCAGCCAGGGAGACATCTACAATGAGCAGTTCTTC. Amino acid sequence: CASSQGDIYNEQFF.

The rearrangement links TRBV12-3 or TRBV12-4 to TRBJ2-7; possibly TRBD1 for D (6 bases). V lost 9 bases to trimming and J lost 10 bases, with 22 bases between them. CDR3 size: 13 residues. In DNA, the CDR3 is TGTGCCAGTGGAGACAGGATTCGCTCCCTTCAGTACTTC. This gives the protein CASGDRIRSLQYF.

The chain joins TRBV6-5 to TRBJ2-5; 9 bases fit TRBD2. The junction had 6 bases not matched to a gene; V was cut back by 10 bases and J by 0 bases. The CDR3 totals 14 residues. CDR1 is MNHEY and CDR2 is SVGAGI in the germline V gene. The CDR3 DNA reads as TGTGCCACGCGGACTAGCGCTTACCAAGAGACCCAGTACTTC. Translated, it gives CATRTSAYQETQYF.

CDR3 in amino acids: CASSPVTASYEQYF. The CDR3 bases are TGCGCCAGCAGCCCGGTGACAGCCTCCTACGAGCAGTACTTC. V usage is TRBV5-1 and J usage is TRBJ2-7; possibly TRBD1 for D (5 bases). CDR1 is SGHRS and CDR2 is YFSETQ in the germline V gene. This CDR3 region has 14 residues. Trimming took off 4 bases at V and 0 bases at J, with 11 bases between the two ends.

The CDR3 DNA follows: TGCAGCGTCGGTGGGGACATTACCTACGAGCAGTACTTC. It encodes CSVGGDITYEQYF. The chain couples TRBV29-1 to TRBJ2-7; D may be TRBD1 (6 bases). The germline gives CDR1 SQVTM, CDR2 ANQGSEA. This CDR3 region has 13 residues. The germline V and J ends were trimmed by 6 bases and 2 bases, with 14 bases remaining between them.

This clonotype was counted a single time. V is TRBV20-1 and J is TRBJ2-1, with 8 bases identical to TRBD2. The CDR3 is made up of 19 amino acids. Germline-derived CDR1 and CDR2 are DFQATT and SNEGSKA (reference sequence). Trimming cost V 4 bases and J 0 bases; bases outside gene matches: 17. CDR3 nucleotide sequence: TGCAGTGCTACAGATAGCGGGGCATTAACTAGGAGCTCCTACAATGAGCAGTTCTTC. This encodes CSATDSGALTRSSYNEQFF.